These 27 T cell receptor beta chains originate from one sample sequenced in a study of blood T cell repertoires in COVID-19. Some clones are missing from TCRdb's copy, which holds only in-frame ones; the method was immunoSEQ multiplex PCR. The table has about 370,000 clones, over 75% seen once; the top ten hold 1%. Sequences were obtained from PBMCs or T cells enriched from blood (not recorded which). The receptors were gathered from a man between 18 and 29 years old who had recovered from COVID-19.

This CDR3 reads CASGLNTGELFF. CDR3 nucleotide sequence: TGTGCCAGCGGACTAAACACCGGGGAGCTGTTTTTT. The gene calls are TRBV9 and TRBJ2-2; D is possibly TRBD2 (6 bases). The length of the CDR3 is 12 residues. The germline V gene encodes CDR1 SGDLS and CDR2 YYNGEE. Trimming pared 7 bases from V and 2 bases from J, leaving 6 bases between.

The chain is built from TRBV5-6 and TRBJ2-7; TRBD1 matches at 9 bases. This CDR3 is built from 15 residues. Trimming at V came to 4 bases and at J to 7 bases, leaving 12 bases not matched to a gene. The V gene's germline CDR1 is SGHDT and CDR2 YYEEEE. The CDR3 bases are TGTGCCAGCAGCGCCGGGACAGGGAAACGTTGGGAGCAGTACTTC. Its translation is CASSAGTGKRWEQYF.

The genes are TRBV10-2 and TRBJ1-1, with 10 positions matching TRBD1. This CDR3 has 14 amino acids. From germline, CDR1 is WSHSY and CDR2 SAAADI. Trimming cost V 5 bases and J 8 bases; bases outside gene matches: 8. The CDR3 DNA is TGCGCCAGCAGTCTTAGACAGGGGGCAAACGAAGCTTTCTTT. Translation: CASSLRQGANEAFF.

The rearrangement uses TRBV9 and TRBJ2-3, with D possibly TRBD1 on 6 matching bases. This CDR3 region has 18 residues. Germline assignment: CDR1 SGDLS and CDR2 YYNGEE. V was pared by 2 bases and J by 0 bases, with 19 bases between. The CDR3 bases are TGTGCCAGCAGCGTTAGGGAAGCCGGGACAACTAGCACAGATACGCAGTATTTT. Amino acids: CASSVREAGTTSTDTQYF.

The chain couples TRBV24-1 to TRBJ1-1, with TRBD1 as a possible D gene (6 bases). Trimming shortened V by 5 bases and J by 7 bases, and 16 bases separated the two germline ends. The CDR3 extends over 14 amino acids. Germline-derived CDR1 and CDR2 are KGHDR and SFDVKD. CDR3 coding DNA: TGTGCCACCAGTGGAGAGGGCCGACAGGTTGAAGCTTTCTTT. Amino acids: CATSGEGRQVEAFF.

This sequence joins TRBV13 and TRBJ2-5, with 15 bases matching TRBD2. From germline, CDR1 is PRHDT and CDR2 FYEKMQ (reference sequence). The CDR3 runs 16 residues. V shed 5 bases and J 4 bases; nucleotides not matched to a gene: 5. The CDR3 loop reads CASSQGLAGGGETQYF. CDR3 sequence (DNA): TGTGCCAGCAGCCAGGGACTAGCGGGAGGTGGAGAGACCCAGTACTTC.

Here the CDR3 DNA reads TGTGCCAGCACCCCCTCGGGGGGCTATGGCTACACCTTC. Its translation is CASTPSGGYGYTF. The gene calls are TRBV6-5 and TRBJ1-2; TRBD1 is a possible D gene (5 bases). Germline V gives CDR1 MNHEY, CDR2 SVGAGI. This CDR3 spans 13 amino acids. V dropped 7 bases and J dropped 4 bases, with 13 bases sitting between them.

This chain joins TRBV10-3 and TRBJ2-7; D unresolved. Deletions cut 6 bases from V and 2 bases from J, with 11 bases between. In germline, CDR1 is ENHRY, CDR2 SYGVKD. The CDR3 totals 13 residues. The DNA of the CDR3 is TGTGCCATCAGGGTCTCGGCGGCCTACGAGCAGTACTTC. Its translation is CAIRVSAAYEQYF.

This rearrangement joins TRBV9 to TRBJ1-3; 7 nucleotides line up with TRBD1. Losses at the gene ends were 0 bases for V and 3 bases for J; bases not matched to a gene: 12. The CDR3 is made up of 18 amino acids. Germline loops: CDR1 SGDLS, CDR2 YYNGEE. CDR3 loop: CASSVAPQGDRLGNTIYF. DNA of the CDR3: TGTGCCAGCAGCGTAGCGCCCCAGGGGGACAGACTTGGAAACACCATATATTTT.

The chain uses TRBV13 and TRBJ2-7; TRBD2 aligns across 10 bases. Looked up from germline, CDR1 is PRHDT and CDR2 is FYEKMQ (reference sequence). The CDR3 totals 14 residues. V shed 5 bases, J shed 5 bases, and the junction held 6 bases outside the gene matches. CDR3 protein: CASSPGLASHEQYF. In DNA, the CDR3 is TGTGCCAGCAGCCCGGGACTAGCGTCCCACGAGCAGTACTTC.

The table lists this clone with a few counts. The chain employs TRBV4-2 and TRBJ2-1, with a possible D match to TRBD2 (6 bases). Trimming took 5 bases from V and 11 from J, leaving 13 bases between them. The CDR3 spans 12 residues. In germline, CDR1 is LGHNA, CDR2 YNFKEQ. The CDR3 sequence is CASSTGGAKQFF. The CDR3 bases are TGTGCCAGCAGCACAGGAGGGGCAAAGCAGTTCTTC.

The chain joins TRBV28 to TRBJ1-2; 12 nucleotides agree with TRBD1. The CDR3 extends over 15 amino acids. Germline trimming cut 4 bases from V and 8 bases from J; bases unmatched to any gene: 8. Germline V lookup: CDR1 MDHEN, CDR2 SYDVKM. The CDR3 DNA sequence: TGTGCCAGCAGTTCCGGACCCGGGACAGGGGGCGGCTACACCTTC. Amino acid sequence: CASSSGPGTGGGYTF.

The chain links TRBV9 to TRBJ1-4, with D possibly TRBD1 on 6 matching bases. CDR1 and CDR2 (germline): SGDLS, YYNGEE. The CDR3 has 15 amino acids. The V and J ends lost 2 bases and 3 bases respectively, with 11 bases between them. The CDR3 loop reads CASSVGHTANEKLFF. The CDR3 DNA reads TGTGCCAGCAGCGTGGGACACACCGCTAATGAAAAACTGTTTTTT.

This clone was detected once. V usage is TRBV7-2 and J usage is TRBJ2-3; the D gene is possibly TRBD2 (6 bases). The germline V and J ends were trimmed by 1 base and 2 bases, with 10 bases remaining between them. CDR1 SGHTA and CDR2 FQGNSA come from the germline V gene. This CDR3 is 15 amino acids long. The CDR3 reads CASSLEAGFTDTQYF. The CDR3, as DNA: TGTGCCAGCAGCTTAGAAGCGGGCTTCACAGATACGCAGTATTTT.

The chain combines TRBV27 with TRBJ2-7; no clear D. In germline, CDR1 is MNHEY, CDR2 SMNVEV (reference sequence). V lost 8 bases, J lost 0 bases, and 11 bases lay in between. The CDR3 is 13 residues long. CDR3 sequence: CASSLKPSYEQYF. CDR3 in DNA: TGTGCCAGCTCCCTAAAGCCCTCCTACGAGCAGTACTTC.

The chain has TRBV28 and TRBJ2-1; tentatively, D is TRBD2 (6 bases). The germline V and J ends were trimmed by 6 bases and 7 bases, with 16 bases remaining between them. There are 14 residues in the CDR3. Per germline, CDR1 MDHEN and CDR2 SYDVKM. CDR3 bases: TGTGCCAGCAGCCCGCCCGGCGGGGTTAATGAGCAGTTCTTC. It translates to CASSPPGGVNEQFF. Full variable domain (rest looked up from reference TRBV28 and TRBJ2-1): DVKVTQSSRYLVKRTGEKVFLECVQDMDHENMFWYRQDPGLGLRLIYFSYDVKMKEKGDIPEGYSVSREKKERFSLILESASTNQTSMYLCASSPPGGVNEQFFGPGTRLTVL.

V usage is TRBV27 and J usage is TRBJ2-1; TRBD1 aligns across 10 bases. Losses at the gene ends were 1 base for V and 4 bases for J; bases not matched to a gene: 4. The CDR3 runs 16 residues. CDR1 and CDR2 from the germline V gene are MNHEY and SMNVEV (reference sequence). The CDR3 DNA is TGTGCCAGCAGTTTATTACGGACAGGGGGTTACAATGAGCAGTTCTTC. Its protein product is CASSLLRTGGYNEQFF.

The V and J genes are TRBV4-3 and TRBJ1-4; 10 bases match TRBD1. With V trimmed by 0 bases and J by 5 bases, 3 bases remained unmatched. This CDR3 comprises 16 residues. Germline V gene lookup returns CDR1 LGHNA and CDR2 YSLEER. CDR3 DNA sequence: TGCGCCAGCAGCCAAGATAGGGGACAGGGGAATGAAAAACTGTTTTTT. This sequence encodes CASSQDRGQGNEKLFF.

The chain couples TRBV4-2 to TRBJ1-5; D call uncertain. V lost 0 bases to trimming and J lost 3 bases, with 21 bases between them. This CDR3 is built from 19 residues. CDR1 and CDR2 (germline): LGHNA, YNFKEQ. The CDR3 DNA reads as TGTGCCAGCAGCCAAGATCTGGAGGGAGGACTCTTCCTCAATCAGCCCCAGCATTTT. Translated, it gives CASSQDLEGGLFLNQPQHF.

J is TRBJ2-1 and V is TRBV10-3; 10 nucleotides agree with TRBD2. The germline V gene encodes CDR1 ENHRY and CDR2 SYGVKD. The V and J ends lost 6 bases and 0 bases, in that order; junction bases with no gene match: 2. The CDR3 sequence is 15 residues long. CDR3 nucleotide sequence: TGTGCCATCAGCTTAGCGGGGGGCTCCTACAATGAGCAGTTCTTC. Translated, it gives CAISLAGGSYNEQFF.

The V call is TRBV10-2, the J call TRBJ2-5, with a possible D match to TRBD1 (7 bases). V lost 6 bases and J lost 2, with 10 bases in between. The CDR3 spans 13 residues. In germline, CDR1 is WSHSY, CDR2 SAAADI. The CDR3 region is CASRAGGQETQYF. In DNA form, the CDR3 reads TGCGCCAGCAGGGCAGGGGGGCAAGAGACCCAGTACTTC.

The genes are TRBV28 and TRBJ2-5; 10 bases align to TRBD2. CDR1 MDHEN and CDR2 SYDVKM come from the germline V gene. This CDR3 region has 14 residues. The junction had 4 bases not matched to a gene; V was cut back by 8 bases and J by 1 base. The CDR3 bases are TGTGCCAGCGGAGCGGGAGGGGGCCAAGAGACCCAGTACTTC. This translates into CASGAGGGQETQYF.

The gene calls are TRBV27 and TRBJ2-1; 7 positions agree with TRBD2. The V gene's germline CDR1 is MNHEY and CDR2 SMNVEV (reference sequence). The CDR3 runs 14 residues. V shed 6 bases, J shed 7 bases, and the junction held 9 bases outside the gene matches. CDR3 residues: CASSRWAGANEQFF. DNA of the CDR3: TGTGCCAGCAGCAGGTGGGCGGGAGCGAATGAGCAGTTCTTC.

This chain connects TRBV19 to TRBJ1-2; D is undetermined. V dropped 8 bases and J dropped 3 bases, with 13 bases sitting between them. CDR3 length: 13 residues. Germline CDR1 and CDR2: LNHDA and SQIVND (reference sequence). CDR3 region: CASAGPVDYGYTF. For the CDR3, the DNA is TGTGCCAGTGCTGGGCCGGTGGACTATGGCTACACCTTC.

This chain uses TRBV18 with TRBJ1-2; tentatively, D is TRBD1 (6 bases). There are 13 residues in the CDR3. Germline V gene lookup returns CDR1 KGHSH and CDR2 LQKENI. Trimming removed 3 bases from V and 3 bases from J, with 8 bases in between. CDR3 region: CASSPRTDYGYTF. In DNA form, the CDR3 reads TGTGCCAGCTCACCGCGGACAGACTATGGCTACACCTTC.

V usage is TRBV24-1 and J usage is TRBJ2-3; D ambiguous. The CDR3 sequence is 15 residues long. V lost 4 bases, J lost 1 base, and 11 bases lay in between. In germline, CDR1 is KGHDR, CDR2 SFDVKD. The CDR3 protein is CATSDSVLGTDTQYF. In DNA, the CDR3 is TGTGCCACCAGTGACTCGGTTTTGGGCACAGATACGCAGTATTTT.

The chain links TRBV7-6 to TRBJ2-2; D possibly corresponds to TRBD1 (6 bases). The V gene's germline CDR1 is SGHVS and CDR2 FNYEAQ. Trimming removed 5 bases from V and 7 bases from J, with 17 bases in between. The CDR3 loop spans 15 amino acids. CDR3 sequence (DNA): TGTGCCAGCAGCCAATCAGGGGCCGCCCTCGGGGAGCTGTTTTTT. Its translation: CASSQSGAALGELFF.